A single sample gave rise to the 8 T cell receptor beta chains below, sequenced in a study of Ad26.COV2.S vaccination and SARS-CoV-2 variants. Here immunoSEQ multiplex PCR was the method, and the copy in TCRdb shows in-frame clones only, minus some. The table includes about 680,000 clones, more than 70% detected once. Treatment meaning: roughly 19 received Ad26.COV2.S at low or high dose, single or two shots; several received placebo; per-sample allocation not given. Samples came from day 63 after the first vaccine or placebo injection. The sequencing used peripheral blood, collected in a trial of Ad26.COV2.S vaccine versus placebo. The receptors were sampled from a person between 18 and 59 years old who received the Ad26.COV2.S COVID-19 vaccine or a placebo.

This sequence joins TRBV3-1 (or the pseudogene TRBV3-2) and TRBJ1-4; D is perhaps TRBD1 (5 bases). Germline CDR1 and CDR2: LGHDT and YNNKEL (reference sequence). The CDR3 is 16 amino acids. V was trimmed by 0 bases and J by 6 bases, leaving 14 bases between them. The CDR3 DNA reads as TGTGCCAGCAGCCAAGATCAGTGGGGGAGATATGAAAAACTGTTTTTT. It translates to CASSQDQWGRYEKLFF.

The chain couples TRBV2 to TRBJ1-4; D gene unclear. Looked up from germline, CDR1 is SNHLY and CDR2 is FYNNEI. V was pared by 8 bases and J by 3 bases, with 19 bases between. This CDR3 is built from 16 residues. The CDR3 nucleotides read TGTGCCAGCTGGACTCCGGAGGAGGTAGCTAATGAAAAACTGTTTTTT. Protein: CASWTPEEVANEKLFF.

The chain carries TRBV9 and TRBJ1-3; unclear D gene. Looked up from germline, CDR1 is SGDLS and CDR2 is YYNGEE. The CDR3 covers 16 residues. V lost 1 base and J lost 2, with 13 bases in between. CDR3 residues: CASSVLGGFAGNTIYF. The CDR3 region has the DNA TGTGCCAGCAGCGTACTCGGTGGCTTCGCTGGAAACACCATATATTTT. The whole variable domain, filled in from reference TRBV9 and TRBJ1-3, reads DSGVTQTPKHLITATGQRVTLRCSPRSGDLSVYWYQQSLDQGLQFLIQYYNGEERAKGNILERFSAQQFPDLHSELNLSSLELGDSALYFCASSVLGGFAGNTIYFGEGSWLTVV.

V usage is TRBV5-1 and J usage is TRBJ2-7; unclear D gene. The germline gives CDR1 SGHRS, CDR2 YFSETQ. Trimming left V 1 base short and J 2 bases short, with 10 bases between. The CDR3 extends over 14 amino acids. This CDR3 is CASSLNQMTYEQYF. CDR3 nucleotides: TGCGCCAGCAGCTTGAATCAAATGACCTACGAGCAGTACTTC.

This chain uses TRBV6-6 with TRBJ2-7; 8 nucleotides line up with TRBD2. Germline V lookup: CDR1 MNHNY, CDR2 SVGAGI (reference sequence). The CDR3 runs 10 residues. CDR3 coding DNA: TGTGCAGCGGGAGCCTACGAGCAGTACTTC. Residues: CAAGAYEQYF.

This clone was counted a single time. V and J are TRBV30 and TRBJ1-3, with D unresolved. The germline V gene has CDR1 GTSNPN and CDR2 SVGIG (reference sequence). The V gene lost 5 bases and the J gene lost 0 bases, with 20 bases spanning the gap. The CDR3 is 17 residues long. CDR3 protein: CAWAWGFSPRSGNTIYF. The DNA for the CDR3 is TGTGCCTGGGCCTGGGGTTTCTCTCCTCGCTCTGGAAACACCATATATTTT. The full variable domain, with the rest looked up from reference TRBV30 and TRBJ1-3, is SQTIHQWPATLVQPVGSPLSLECTVEGTSNPNLYWYRQAAGRGLQLLFYSVGIGQISSEVPQNLSASRPQDRQFILSSKKLLLSDSGFYLCAWAWGFSPRSGNTIYFGEGSWLTVV.

This chain links TRBV7-3 with TRBJ2-2; no clear D gene. V was clipped by 3 bases and J by 1 base, with 12 bases between them. The CDR3 length is 16 residues. Germline CDR1 reads SGHTA; CDR2 reads FQGTGA. The CDR3 sequence is CASSFYRAGNTGELFF. DNA for the CDR3: TGTGCCAGCAGCTTTTACCGGGCCGGGAACACCGGGGAGCTGTTTTTT.

The chain combines TRBV3-1 (or the pseudogene TRBV3-2) with TRBJ2-7; TRBD1 might be the D (5 bases). The V and J ends lost 0 bases and 5 bases respectively, with 11 bases between them. CDR1 and CDR2 from the germline V gene are LGHDT and YNNKEL (reference sequence). The CDR3 is 14 amino acids. The CDR3 sequence: CASSQDTQGHEQYF. The CDR3 bases are TGTGCCAGCAGCCAAGATACCCAGGGCCACGAGCAGTACTTC.